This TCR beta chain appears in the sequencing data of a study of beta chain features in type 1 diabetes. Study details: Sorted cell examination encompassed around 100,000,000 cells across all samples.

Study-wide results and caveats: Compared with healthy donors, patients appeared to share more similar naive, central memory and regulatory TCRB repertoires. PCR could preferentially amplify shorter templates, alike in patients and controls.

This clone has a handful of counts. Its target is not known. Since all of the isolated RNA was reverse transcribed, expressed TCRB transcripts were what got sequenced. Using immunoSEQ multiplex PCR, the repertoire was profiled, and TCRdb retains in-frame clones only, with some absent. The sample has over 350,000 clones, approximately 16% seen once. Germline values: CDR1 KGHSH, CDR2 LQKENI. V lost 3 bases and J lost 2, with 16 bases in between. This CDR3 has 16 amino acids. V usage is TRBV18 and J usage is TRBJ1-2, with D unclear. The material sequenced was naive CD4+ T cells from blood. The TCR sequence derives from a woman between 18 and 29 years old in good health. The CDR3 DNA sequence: TGTGCCAGCTCACCCGGGTCTTTCGGCGGGAACTATGGCTACACCTTC. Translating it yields CASSPGSFGGNYGYTF.